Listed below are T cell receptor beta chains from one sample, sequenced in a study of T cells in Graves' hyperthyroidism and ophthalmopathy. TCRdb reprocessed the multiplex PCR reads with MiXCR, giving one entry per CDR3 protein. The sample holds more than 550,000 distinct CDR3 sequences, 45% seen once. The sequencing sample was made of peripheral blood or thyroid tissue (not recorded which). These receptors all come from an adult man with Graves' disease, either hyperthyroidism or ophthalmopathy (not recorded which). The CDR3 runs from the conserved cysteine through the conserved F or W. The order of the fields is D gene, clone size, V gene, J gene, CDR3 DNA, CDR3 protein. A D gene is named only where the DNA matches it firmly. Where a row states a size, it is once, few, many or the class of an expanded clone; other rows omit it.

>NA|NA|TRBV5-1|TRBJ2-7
TGCGCCAGCAGCACCGGGGACATGTACGAGCAGTACTTC
CASSTGDMYEQYF
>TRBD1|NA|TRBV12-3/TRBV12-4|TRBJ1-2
TGTGCCAGCAGGCAAATGCCGGGACAGGGGGCCGGTGGCTATGGCTACACCTTC
CASRQMPGQGAGGYGYTF
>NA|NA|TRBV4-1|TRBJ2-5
TGCGCCAGCAGCCAAGGGACGGAGACCCAGTACTTC
CASSQGTETQYF
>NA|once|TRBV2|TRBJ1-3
TGTGCCAGCAGTTTGGAGCCCACTCCAAACACCATATATTTT
CASSLEPTPNTIYF
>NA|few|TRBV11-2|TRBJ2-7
TGTGCCAGCAGCTTACCCCTACGGGGACAGTACTTC
CASSLPLRGQYF
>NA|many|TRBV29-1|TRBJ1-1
TGCAGCGTTGGCGTCTCGATGGACACTGAAGCTTTCTTT
CSVGVSMDTEAFF
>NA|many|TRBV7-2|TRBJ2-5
TGTGCCAGCAGCCAGGAGTACCAAGAGACCCAGTACTTC
CASSQEYQETQYF
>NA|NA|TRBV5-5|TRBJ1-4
TGTGCCAGCAGCTTCTCGGAGACTGAAAAACTGTTTTTT
CASSFSETEKLFF
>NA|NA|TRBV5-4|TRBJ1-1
TGTGCCAGCAGCCAAGTCTTTTTCGGGGCGTTGAACACTGAAGCTTTCTTT
CASSQVFFGALNTEAFF
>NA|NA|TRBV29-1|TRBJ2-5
TGCAGCGGAACGGACACCGGGGAGACCCAGTACTTC
CSGTDTGETQYF
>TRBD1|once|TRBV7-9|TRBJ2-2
TGTGCCAGCAGCTTTACAGGGGAGAGGACCGGGGAGCTGTTTTTT
CASSFTGERTGELFF
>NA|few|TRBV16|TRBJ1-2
TGTGCCAGCAGCCAATCGCCTTGGCCGATATACTATGGCTACACCTTC
CASSQSPWPIYYGYTF
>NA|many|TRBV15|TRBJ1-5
TGTGCCACCAGCAGAGATCCTATGGGGAATCAGCCCCAGCATTTT
CATSRDPMGNQPQHF